Below are 23 T cell receptor beta chains sequenced from a single sample in a study of cytomegalovirus exposure and HLA in healthy donors. PCR employed 60 Vbeta and 13 Jbeta primers. The table came from immunoSEQ multiplex PCR; TCRdb's copy has only in-frame clones and leaves some out. The table shows some 140,000 clones, with approximately 64% occurring only once. Sequencing was done on a sample of PBMCs. Every receptor here comes from a middle-aged woman in good health and CMV-seronegative.

The chain employs TRBV4-1 and TRBJ1-2, with TRBD1 identical over 8 bases. The CDR3 contains 15 residues. Trimming took 2 bases from V and 4 from J; bases not matched to a gene: 6. Per germline, CDR1 MGHRA and CDR2 YSYEKL. CDR3 region: CASSQFPGQGYGYTF. CDR3 nucleotides: TGCGCCAGCAGCCAATTCCCTGGACAGGGCTATGGCTACACCTTC.

There are a few counts of this clone. The chain recombines TRBV18 with TRBJ1-2; D unresolved. The CDR3 spans 15 residues. Trimming stripped 0 bases from V and 7 bases from J, with 15 bases between. Germline lookup yields CDR1 KGHSH and CDR2 LQKENI. As DNA, the CDR3 is TGTGCCAGCTCACCACCGGAGCGCAACACGGTTGGCTACACCTTC. Translated: CASSPPERNTVGYTF. Full variable domain (outside the CDR3, taken from reference TRBV18 and TRBJ1-2): NAGVMQNPRHLVRRRGQEARLRCSPMKGHSHVYWYRQLPEEGLKFMVYLQKENIIDESGMPKERFSAEFPKEGPSILRIQQVVRGDSAAYFCASSPPERNTVGYTFGSGTRLTVV.

This sequence joins TRBV7-3 and TRBJ1-1; D uncertain. CDR1 is SGHTA and CDR2 is FQGTGA in the germline V gene. The CDR3 loop spans 13 amino acids. V was trimmed by 5 bases and J by 5 bases, leaving 12 bases between them. CDR3 loop: CASSHDSGTEAFF. The CDR3 DNA is TGTGCCAGCAGCCACGACTCGGGGACTGAAGCTTTCTTT.

The V gene is TRBV7-2, the J gene TRBJ2-1; tentative D call: TRBD1 (8 bases). Trimming took 5 bases from V and 4 from J, leaving 15 bases between them. Germline V CDR1 and CDR2: SGHTA, FQGNSA. The CDR3 contains 15 residues. CDR3 amino acids: CASSRDRGGYNEQFF. The CDR3 DNA sequence: TGTGCCAGCAGCCGAGACAGGGGAGGGTACAATGAGCAGTTCTTC.

V gene TRBV25-1 combines with J gene TRBJ2-4; D not certain. The germline V gene has CDR1 MGHDK and CDR2 SYGVNS. The V end lost 5 bases, the J end lost 5 bases, and 13 bases lay between the germline ends. The CDR3 extends over 14 amino acids. CDR3 DNA sequence: TGTGCCAGCAGTCAACGGAGCAACGAAAACATTCAGTACTTC. Protein product: CASSQRSNENIQYF.

This clone was picked up a small number of times. As DNA, the CDR3 is TGTGCCACCAGCAGGGGAGTCAACTATGGCTACACCTTC. It yields the protein CATSRGVNYGYTF. V and J are TRBV15 and TRBJ1-2; the D is unclear. Germline CDR1 is LNHNV and CDR2 is YYDKDF (reference sequence). The CDR3 has 13 residues. V lost 3 bases, J lost 2 bases, and 7 bases lay in between. Looking up the rest from reference TRBV15 and TRBJ1-2 gives the full variable domain: DAMVIQNPRYQVTQFGKPVTLSCSQTLNHNVMYWYQQKSSQAPKLLFHYYDKDFNNEADTPDNFQSRRPNTSFCFLDIRSPGLGDTAMYLCATSRGVNYGYTFGSGTRLTVV.

The chain is built from TRBV6-5 and TRBJ2-3, with a tentative D call TRBD1 (6 bases). Germline CDR1 and CDR2: MNHEY and SVGAGI. The CDR3 extends over 12 amino acids. V lost 8 bases to trimming and J lost 7 bases, with 13 bases between them. The CDR3 reads CASVGRGNTQYF. In DNA, the CDR3 is TGTGCCAGCGTAGGCAGGGGAAATACGCAGTATTTT.

J is TRBJ2-7 and V is TRBV5-1; D uncertain. Deletions cut 5 bases from V and 6 bases from J, with 9 bases between. The CDR3 spans 11 residues. The germline gives CDR1 SGHRS, CDR2 YFSETQ. The CDR3 here is CASSLIGEQYF. The CDR3 nucleotides read TGCGCCAGCAGTTTAATCGGCGAGCAGTACTTC.

This chain joins TRBV5-1 and TRBJ1-1, with TRBD1 identical over 9 bases. Unmatched junction bases numbered 9, after V lost 0 bases and J lost 0 bases. The CDR3 is made up of 18 amino acids. From germline, CDR1 is SGHRS and CDR2 YFSETQ. CDR3 in amino acids: CASSLASTGGLMNTEAFF. CDR3 nucleotides: TGCGCCAGCAGCTTGGCCTCTACAGGGGGCCTAATGAACACTGAAGCTTTCTTT.

V gene TRBV6-5 combines with J gene TRBJ2-7, with TRBD2 identical over 7 bases. Trimming at V came to 8 bases and at J to 5 bases, leaving 9 bases not matched to a gene. Germline CDR1 MNHEY, CDR2 SVGAGI. This CDR3 spans 13 amino acids. The CDR3 reads CASYKGGGHEQYF. CDR3 nucleotides: TGTGCCAGCTATAAGGGCGGGGGTCACGAGCAGTACTTC.

This clone has more than one count but fewer than ten. The V gene is TRBV5-4, the J gene TRBJ2-7; 7 bases are shared with TRBD1. V lost 4 bases, J lost 5 bases, and 12 bases stayed unmatched. This CDR3 region has 15 residues. Germline CDR1 SGHNT, CDR2 YYREEE (reference sequence). The CDR3, as DNA: TGTGCCAGCAGCATACGGACAGGTGGTTTTAACGAGCAGTACTTC. It encodes CASSIRTGGFNEQYF.

This rearrangement joins TRBV7-9 to TRBJ2-7, with D tentatively TRBD2 (6 bases). V lost 1 base and J lost 0, with 13 bases in between. Germline V CDR1 and CDR2: SEHNR, FQNEAQ (reference sequence). The CDR3 runs to 16 residues. The CDR3 DNA reads TGTGCCAGCAGCTTAGTGAGGGACTGGTACTCCTACGAGCAGTACTTC. It specifies CASSLVRDWYSYEQYF.

The chain uses TRBV28 and TRBJ1-5; D call uncertain. Germline loops: CDR1 MDHEN, CDR2 SYDVKM. The V and J ends lost 7 bases and 4 bases respectively, with 14 bases between them. The CDR3 contains 14 residues. CDR3 nucleotide sequence: TGTGCCAGCACCCCCCTCTCCGGGAATCAGCCCCAGCATTTT. As protein: CASTPLSGNQPQHF.

CDR3: CASCRGDAGELFF. The CDR3 DNA reads TGTGCCTCCTGTCGGGGGGACGCCGGGGAGCTGTTTTTT. The V and J genes are TRBV9 and TRBJ2-2; 7 nucleotides agree with TRBD2. V trimming: 10 bases; J trimming: 6 bases; junction bases outside the gene matches: 9. The CDR3 is 13 amino acids. Germline lookup yields CDR1 SGDLS and CDR2 YYNGEE. The full variable domain, in which reference TRBV9 and TRBJ2-2 provide the parts outside the CDR3, is DSGVTQTPKHLITATGQRVTLRCSPRSGDLSVYWYQQSLDQGLQFLIQYYNGEERAKGNILERFSAQQFPDLHSELNLSSLELGDSALYFCASCRGDAGELFFGEGSRLTVL.

This clone was found a few times. The rearrangement links TRBV4-1 to TRBJ1-4; 7 positions match TRBD1. Trimming cost V 4 bases and J 8 bases; bases outside gene matches: 4. Germline V gene lookup returns CDR1 MGHRA and CDR2 YSYEKL. This CDR3 contains 13 residues. The CDR3 sequence: CASSRTQGEKLFF. The CDR3 region has the DNA TGCGCCAGCAGCCGAACACAGGGGGAAAAACTGTTTTTT.

The chain recombines TRBV5-1 with TRBJ1-1; the match to TRBD1 covers 9 bases. The CDR3 has 16 residues. J lost 5 bases, V lost 4 bases, and 12 bases had no gene match. The V gene's germline CDR1 is SGHRS and CDR2 YFSETQ. CDR3 protein: CASSPDRGGSWTEAFF. In DNA, the CDR3 is TGCGCCAGCAGCCCGGACAGGGGTGGATCGTGGACTGAAGCTTTCTTT.

The V call is TRBV7-2, the J call TRBJ2-1; D possibly corresponds to TRBD1 (6 bases). The germline V and J ends were trimmed by 1 base and 10 bases, with 14 bases remaining between them. The germline V gene encodes CDR1 SGHTA and CDR2 FQGNSA. The length of the CDR3 is 14 residues. As DNA, the CDR3 is TGTGCCAGCAGCTTAGGAGGGGGAATCAAGGAGCAGTTCTTC. The encoded protein is CASSLGGGIKEQFF. Based on the CDR3 plus reference TRBV7-2 and TRBJ2-1, the full variable domain is GAGVSQSPSNKVTEKGKDVELRCDPISGHTALYWYRQSLGQGLEFLIYFQGNSAPDKSGLPSDRFSAERTGGSVSTLTIQRTQQEDSAVYLCASSLGGGIKEQFFGPGTRLTVL.

The J gene is TRBJ2-5, the V gene TRBV29-1, with no clear D. The CDR3 runs 10 residues. Trimming took 3 bases from V and 5 from J, leaving 4 bases between them. Germline assignment: CDR1 SQVTM and CDR2 ANQGSEA. DNA of the CDR3: TGCAGCGTTGACAGGGAGACCCAGTACTTC. Its protein is CSVDRETQYF.

This clone was found a few times. The V gene is TRBV5-8, the J gene TRBJ1-4; D is ambiguous. CDR3 length: 12 amino acids. Per the germline V gene, CDR1 is SGHTS and CDR2 is YDEGEE. Trimming left V 0 bases short and J 8 bases short, with 5 bases between. The CDR3 sequence is CASSLDGEKLFF. As DNA, the CDR3 is TGTGCCAGCAGCTTGGACGGGGAAAAACTGTTTTTT.

The V call is TRBV25-1, the J call TRBJ1-5, with a possible D match to TRBD1 (6 bases). CDR1 and CDR2 (germline): MGHDK, SYGVNS. This CDR3 comprises 9 residues. V lost 11 bases to trimming and J lost 9 bases, with 8 bases between them. Here the CDR3 DNA reads TGTGCCGCGGGGGCGCCCCAGCATTTT. This sequence encodes CAAGAPQHF.

This clone was found a few times. In DNA, the CDR3 is TGTGCCAGCTGGCGGGGGGCCTACACCGGGGAGCTGTTTTTT. It is translated as CASWRGAYTGELFF. The chain couples TRBV2 to TRBJ2-2; 8 positions agree with TRBD2. The CDR3 is 14 residues long. Germline CDR1 and CDR2: SNHLY and FYNNEI. J lost 3 bases, V lost 8 bases, and 5 bases had no gene match.

The V and J genes are TRBV9 and TRBJ2-2; D not resolved. Germline V gene sequence: CDR1 SGDLS, CDR2 YYNGEE. Deletions cut 0 bases from V and 7 bases from J, with 13 bases between. The CDR3 extends over 15 amino acids. For the CDR3, the DNA is TGTGCCAGCAGCGTAGGAACGGTCTTTGACGGGGAGCTGTTTTTT. This codes for CASSVGTVFDGELFF.

This clone was counted a few times. The chain carries TRBV2 and TRBJ2-1; D possibly corresponds to TRBD2 (5 bases). The CDR3 is 12 amino acids. V lost 6 bases and J 9 bases, leaving 12 bases between the germline ends. The germline CDR1 and CDR2 sequences are SNHLY and FYNNEI. The CDR3 loop reads CASRVLAAEQFF. The CDR3 DNA follows: TGTGCCAGCAGGGTCCTAGCTGCTGAGCAGTTCTTC.